These 9 T cell receptor beta chains originate from one sample sequenced in a study of vaccination and CD4 T cells after COVID-19. With the Oncomine TCR Beta short-read assay, DNA from cultured CD4+ T cells was sequenced. TCRdb called the PCR reads again in MiXCR, with one record for every CDR3 protein. Among more than 10,000 distinct CDR3 sequences listed, under 60% were seen once. What these receptors recognize is not known. Treatment reported: roughly 11-day PBMC culture with coronavirus spike peptide pools or control peptides (ViraFEST assay). The material sequenced was CD4+ T cells from blood, cultured in vitro. These receptors were taken from a human donor who had recovered from COVID-19.

The V and J genes are TRBV27 and TRBJ2-1, with D perhaps matching TRBD1 or TRBD2 (5 bases each). Judging by the DNA end, TRBJ2-7 fits better; the J call may be wrong. The CDR3 runs to 15 residues. Per germline, CDR1 MNHEY and CDR2 SMNVEV (reference sequence). The CDR3 protein is CASSSHRDGTYEQYF. CDR3 DNA: TGTGCCAGCAGTTCGCACCGGGACGGAACCTACGAGCAGTACTTC.

This clonotype appeared a few times. CDR3 residues: CASSEEVGGGPYSNQPQHF. In nucleotides, the CDR3 is TGTGCCAGCAGTGAAGAGGTTGGTGGAGGACCGTATAGCAATCAGCCCCAGCATTTT. The gene calls are TRBV2 and TRBJ1-5; D gene ambiguous. V was trimmed by 1 base and J by 0 bases, leaving 19 bases between them. In germline, CDR1 is SNHLY, CDR2 FYNNEI. The CDR3 runs to 19 residues.

DNA for the CDR3: TGTGCCAGCAGCCGGGGACAGGAGAAGAACACCGGGGAGCTGTTTTTT. This gives the protein CASSRGQEKNTGELFF. The chain links TRBV5-8 to TRBJ2-2; 8 bases agree with TRBD1. Unmatched junction bases numbered 6, after V lost 4 bases and J lost 1 base. Germline assignment: CDR1 SGHTS and CDR2 YDEGEE. The CDR3 consists of 16 residues.

The rearrangement joins TRBV19 to TRBJ1-4, with unresolved D. V lost 7 bases, J lost 8 bases, and 17 bases lay in between. This CDR3 has 14 residues. In germline, CDR1 is LNHDA, CDR2 SQIVND (reference sequence). CDR3 residues: CASKILAAGEKLFF. For the CDR3, the DNA is TGTGCCAGTAAAATCCTCGCTGCTGGGGAAAAACTGTTTTTT.

This clonotype was counted between two and nine times. The rearrangement joins TRBV6-1 to TRBJ1-5, with 11 bases aligning to TRBD1. This CDR3 region has 21 residues. The J segment lost 1 base and the V segment lost 2 bases, leaving 16 bases of the junction unmatched. Germline V CDR1 and CDR2: MNHNS, SASEGT. This CDR3 reads CASSEWRGGTGGFYSNQPQHF. The CDR3 coding sequence is TGTGCCAGCAGTGAATGGAGAGGGGGGACAGGGGGATTTTACAGCAATCAGCCCCAGCATTTT.

The V and J genes are TRBV2 and TRBJ1-2; D might be TRBD1 (5 bases). The germline gives CDR1 SNHLY, CDR2 FYNNEI. V was shortened by 4 bases and J by 8 bases, with 17 bases between the two germline ends. The CDR3 has 14 residues. The CDR3 DNA follows: TGTGCCAGCAGTGGGACCTCGGGGACGTACGGCTACACCTTC. Its protein product is CASSGTSGTYGYTF.

The chain is built from TRBV6-1 and TRBJ2-5; no clear D gene. Germline V CDR1 and CDR2: MNHNS, SASEGT. V was clipped by 6 bases and J by 8 bases, with 22 bases between them. The CDR3 totals 15 residues. This CDR3 is CASRISDGPWNTQYF. CDR3 bases: TGTGCCAGCAGGATCTCAGACGGACCATGGAATACCCAGTACTTC.

This clonotype showed up just a few times. The chain uses TRBV19 and TRBJ1-2, with 7 bases identical to TRBD1. This CDR3 comprises 17 residues. Germline CDR1 LNHDA, CDR2 SQIVND (reference sequence). V lost 7 bases to trimming and J lost 3 bases; unmatched junction nucleotides: 17. CDR3 in amino acids: CASTDHRDSFRDYGYTF. In nucleotides, the CDR3 is TGTGCCAGTACCGATCACCGGGACAGTTTCCGCGACTATGGCTACACCTTC.

The V and J genes are TRBV28 and TRBJ2-5; D is unresolved. With 7 bases removed from V and 5 bases from J, the gap between germline ends came to 8 bases. Germline V gene sequence: CDR1 MDHEN, CDR2 SYDVKM. The CDR3 runs 11 residues. The CDR3 bases are TGTGCCAGCACCGTGGGGGAGACCCAGTACTTC. It codes for CASTVGETQYF.